The clone carrying this T cell receptor (beta chain) was detected ten times or more. The target antigen is unknown. MiXCR, run by TCRdb on the 5' RACE reads, gives a single entry per CDR3 protein. The table includes about 48,000 distinct CDR3 sequences, around 5.2% detected once. The sample originates from a study of early T cells in non-severe SARS-CoV-2 infection. Per the germline V gene, CDR1 is MNHEY and CDR2 is SMNVEV (reference sequence). V gave up 4 bases and J gave up 0 bases; unmatched junction bases: 9. This CDR3 contains 17 residues. Study-level points and caveats: Anti-spike CD8 responses were favored in VDJdb matching, and private and CD4 specificities were missed.

This sequence was found in an adult who was a healthcare worker with PCR-confirmed SARS-CoV-2 infection or an uninfected control (not recorded which). Sequenced material: whole blood. The J gene is TRBJ1-1, the V gene TRBV27, with 9 bases that match TRBD1. CDR3 sequence reads: CASSSDRGSVMNTEAFF. CDR3 nucleotide sequence: TGTGCCAGCAGTTCCGACAGGGGGTCGGTAATGAACACTGAAGCTTTCTTT.